The present TCR beta chain was sequenced within a study of T cells in Graves' hyperthyroidism and ophthalmopathy. Study-wide findings and caveats: The model predicted ophthalmopathy a median roughly 6.5 months before onset. Among thyroid clonotypes expanded above 0.001, most also appeared in blood. From stable hyperthyroidism, ophthalmopathy was set apart by a 13 V-J model.

Per the germline V gene, CDR1 is SGHTA and CDR2 is FQGTGA. The CDR3 consists of 14 residues. The J segment lost 6 bases and the V segment lost 3 bases, leaving 4 bases of the junction unmatched. What was amplified from RNA transcripts were TCR beta CDR3 regions. During a first-round RT-PCR of the TCR CDR3, the HTBI primer set was used. Each CDR3 protein is one row after TCRdb ran MiXCR on the multiplex PCR reads. The sample has around 180,000 distinct CDR3 sequences, about 17% seen once. Orbital computed tomography and thyroid ultrasound, together with serum TRAb and thyroxine and clinical symptoms, were used for diagnoses. This clonotype showed up many times. Its target is not known.

The V call is TRBV7-3, the J call TRBJ2-1, with 8 nucleotides matching TRBD1. The sequence derives from a woman between 45 and 65 years old with Graves' hyperthyroidism. Material for sequencing was blood. DNA of the CDR3: TGTGCCAGCAGCTTCGAGACAGGGGCCAATGAGCAGTTCTTC. Translation: CASSFETGANEQFF.